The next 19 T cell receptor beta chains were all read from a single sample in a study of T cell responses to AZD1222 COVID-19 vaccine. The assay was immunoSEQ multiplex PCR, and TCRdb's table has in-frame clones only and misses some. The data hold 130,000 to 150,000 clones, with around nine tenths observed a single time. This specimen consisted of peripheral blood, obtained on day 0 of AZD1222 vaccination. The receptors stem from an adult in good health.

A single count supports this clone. Here the CDR3 DNA reads TGTGCCAGTAGTATAGTGTGGACGGCTGGAAACACCATATATTTT. Translating it yields CASSIVWTAGNTIYF. This chain connects TRBV19 to TRBJ1-3; D gene unclear. The CDR3 runs 15 residues. V was shortened by 1 base and J by 2 bases, with 9 bases between the two germline ends. The germline V gene encodes CDR1 LNHDA and CDR2 SQIVND (reference sequence).

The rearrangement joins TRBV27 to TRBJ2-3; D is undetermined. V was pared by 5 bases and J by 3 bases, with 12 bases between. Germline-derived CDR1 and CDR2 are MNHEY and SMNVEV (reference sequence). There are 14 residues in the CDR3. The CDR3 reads CASSPWTLTDTQYF. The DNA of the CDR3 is TGTGCCAGCAGTCCCTGGACCTTGACAGATACGCAGTATTTT.

The CDR3 DNA is TGTGCCAGCAGTGTTTCGGGACTAGGGACCGGGGAGCTGTTTTTT. Its translation: CASSVSGLGTGELFF. This chain uses TRBV2 with TRBJ2-2; 8 bases are a match to TRBD2. J gave up 5 bases and V 4 bases, and 6 bases lay outside the gene matches. Germline V CDR1 and CDR2: SNHLY, FYNNEI. This CDR3 spans 15 amino acids.

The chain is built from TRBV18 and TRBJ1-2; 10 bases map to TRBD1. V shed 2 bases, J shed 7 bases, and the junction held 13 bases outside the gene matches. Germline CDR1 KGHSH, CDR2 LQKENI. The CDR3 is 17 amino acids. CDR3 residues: CASSPVLGQGVVRGYTF. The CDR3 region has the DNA TGTGCCAGCTCACCAGTGCTCGGACAGGGGGTCGTTCGTGGCTACACCTTC.

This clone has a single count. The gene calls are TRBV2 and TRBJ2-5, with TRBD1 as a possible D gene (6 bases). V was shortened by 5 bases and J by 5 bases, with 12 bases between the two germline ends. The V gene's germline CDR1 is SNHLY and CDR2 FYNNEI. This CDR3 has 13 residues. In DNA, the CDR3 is TGTGCCAGCAGTCCGGACAGTAACGAGACCCAGTACTTC. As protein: CASSPDSNETQYF.

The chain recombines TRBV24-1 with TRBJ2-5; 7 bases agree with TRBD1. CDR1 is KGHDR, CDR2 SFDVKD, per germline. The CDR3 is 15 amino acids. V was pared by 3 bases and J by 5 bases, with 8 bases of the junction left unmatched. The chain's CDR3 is CATSDPRDSGETQYF. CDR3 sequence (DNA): TGTGCCACCAGTGATCCGAGGGACAGTGGGGAGACCCAGTACTTC.

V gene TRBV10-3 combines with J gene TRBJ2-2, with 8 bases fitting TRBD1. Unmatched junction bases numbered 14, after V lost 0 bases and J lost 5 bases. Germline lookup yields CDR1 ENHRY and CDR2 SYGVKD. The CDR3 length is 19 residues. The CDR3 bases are TGTGCCATCAGTGAGTCCGGCCCAGGGGGCACCCGACGGACCGGGGAGCTGTTTTTT. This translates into CAISESGPGGTRRTGELFF.

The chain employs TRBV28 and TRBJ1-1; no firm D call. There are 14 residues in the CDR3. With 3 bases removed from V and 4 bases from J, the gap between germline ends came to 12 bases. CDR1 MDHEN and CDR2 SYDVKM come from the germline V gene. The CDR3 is CASSFIGFGTEAFF. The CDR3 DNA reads TGTGCCAGCAGTTTTATCGGCTTCGGCACTGAAGCTTTCTTT.

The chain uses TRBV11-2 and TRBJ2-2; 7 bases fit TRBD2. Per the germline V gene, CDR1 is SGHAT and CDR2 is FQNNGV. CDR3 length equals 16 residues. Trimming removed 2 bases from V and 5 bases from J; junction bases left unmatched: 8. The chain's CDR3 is CASSLSGGSRTGELFF. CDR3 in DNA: TGTGCCAGCAGCTTATCGGGCGGGAGCAGGACCGGGGAGCTGTTTTTT.

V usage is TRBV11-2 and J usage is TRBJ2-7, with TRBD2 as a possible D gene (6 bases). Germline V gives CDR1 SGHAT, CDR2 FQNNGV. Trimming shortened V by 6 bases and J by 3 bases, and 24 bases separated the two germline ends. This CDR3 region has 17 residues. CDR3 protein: CASSSLRRGRENYEQYF. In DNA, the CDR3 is TGTGCCAGCAGTTCCCTCCGGCGGGGCCGTGAGAACTACGAGCAGTACTTC. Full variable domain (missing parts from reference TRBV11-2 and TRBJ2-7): EAGVAQSPRYKIIEKRQSVAFWCNPISGHATLYWYQQILGQGPKLLIQFQNNGVVDDSQLPKDRFSAERLKGVDSTLKIQPAKLEDSAVYLCASSSLRRGRENYEQYFGPGTRLTVT.

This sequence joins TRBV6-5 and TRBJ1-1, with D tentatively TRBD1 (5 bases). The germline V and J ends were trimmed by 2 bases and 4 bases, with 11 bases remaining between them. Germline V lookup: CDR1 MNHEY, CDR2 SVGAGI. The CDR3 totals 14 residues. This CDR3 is CASSYGGLRTEAFF. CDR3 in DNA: TGTGCCAGCAGTTACGGGGGTCTGCGCACTGAAGCTTTCTTT.

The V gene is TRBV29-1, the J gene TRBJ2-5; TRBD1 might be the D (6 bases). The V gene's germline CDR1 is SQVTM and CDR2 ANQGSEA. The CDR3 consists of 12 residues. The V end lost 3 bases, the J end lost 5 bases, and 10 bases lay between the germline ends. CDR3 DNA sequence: TGCAGCGTTGACAGGGGTCCGGAGACCCAGTACTTC. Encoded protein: CSVDRGPETQYF.

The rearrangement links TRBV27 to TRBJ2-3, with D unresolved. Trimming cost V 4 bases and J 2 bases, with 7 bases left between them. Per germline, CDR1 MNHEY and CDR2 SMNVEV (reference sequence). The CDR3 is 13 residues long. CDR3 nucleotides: TGTGCCAGCAGTTATGGGTTCACAGATACGCAGTATTTT. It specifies CASSYGFTDTQYF.

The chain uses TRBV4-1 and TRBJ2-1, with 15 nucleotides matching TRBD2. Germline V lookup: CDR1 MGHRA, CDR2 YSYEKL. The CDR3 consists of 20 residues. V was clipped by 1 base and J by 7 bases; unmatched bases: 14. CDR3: CASSQVVGLAGGKFRNEQFF. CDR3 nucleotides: TGCGCCAGCAGCCAAGTAGTAGGACTAGCGGGAGGGAAGTTTAGAAATGAGCAGTTCTTC.

The CDR3 here is CASKGGESYEQYF. CDR3 in DNA: TGTGCCAGCAAGGGGGGAGAATCATACGAGCAGTACTTC. The chain joins TRBV28 to TRBJ2-7; tentatively, D is TRBD1 or TRBD2 (6 bases each). This CDR3 comprises 13 residues. Germline lookup yields CDR1 MDHEN and CDR2 SYDVKM. The V gene lost 7 bases and the J gene lost 4 bases, with 14 bases spanning the gap.

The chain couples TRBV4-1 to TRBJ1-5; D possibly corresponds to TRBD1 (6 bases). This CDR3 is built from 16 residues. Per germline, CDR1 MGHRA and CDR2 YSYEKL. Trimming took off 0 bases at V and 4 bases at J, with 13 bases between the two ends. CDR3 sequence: CASSQDDGTHNQPQHF. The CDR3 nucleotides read TGCGCCAGCAGCCAAGACGACGGGACACATAATCAGCCCCAGCATTTT.

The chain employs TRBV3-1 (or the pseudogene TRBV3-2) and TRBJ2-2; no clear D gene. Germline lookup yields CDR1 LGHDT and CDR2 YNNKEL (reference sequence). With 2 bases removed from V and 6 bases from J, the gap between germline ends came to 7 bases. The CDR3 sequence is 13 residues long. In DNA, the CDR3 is TGTGCCAGCAGCCAAAGTATCGCCGGGGAGCTGTTTTTT. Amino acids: CASSQSIAGELFF.

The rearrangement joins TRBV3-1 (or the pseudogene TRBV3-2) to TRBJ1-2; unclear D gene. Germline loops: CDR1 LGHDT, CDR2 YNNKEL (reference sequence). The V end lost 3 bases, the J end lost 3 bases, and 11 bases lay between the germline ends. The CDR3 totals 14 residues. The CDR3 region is CASSQASEHYGYTF. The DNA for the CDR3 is TGTGCCAGCAGCCAGGCGTCAGAACACTATGGCTACACCTTC.

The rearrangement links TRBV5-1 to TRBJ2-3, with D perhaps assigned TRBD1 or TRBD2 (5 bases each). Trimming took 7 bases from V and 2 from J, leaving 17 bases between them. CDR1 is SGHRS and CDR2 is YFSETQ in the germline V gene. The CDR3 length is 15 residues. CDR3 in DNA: TGCGCCAGCGGCCCCGTGAGGGGATACACAGATACGCAGTATTTT. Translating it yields CASGPVRGYTDTQYF. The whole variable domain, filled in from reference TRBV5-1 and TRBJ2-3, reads KAGVTQTPRYLIKTRGQQVTLSCSPISGHRSVSWYQQTPGQGLQFLFEYFSETQRNKGNFPGRFSGRQFSNSRSEMNVSTLELGDSALYLCASGPVRGYTDTQYFGPGTRLTVL.